This note documents a single T cell receptor beta chain sequence. Trimming cost V 3 bases and J 7 bases, with 19 bases left between them. Germline values: CDR1 SGHNT, CDR2 YENEEA. This CDR3 spans 16 amino acids. This sample stems from a study of blood T cell repertoires in COVID-19. Looking at the study overall: Samples taken during acute and convalescent COVID-19 were collected in the United States, Italy and Spain. PBMCs, B-cell-depleted T cells, or T cells were the source of the cDNA or gDNA that made up the material.

Only in-frame clones appear in the TCRdb table, and some are missing; sequencing was by immunoSEQ multiplex PCR. In the table there are more than 85,000 clones, roughly nine tenths of which are singletons. The chain carries TRBV11-3 and TRBJ2-1; tentative D call: TRBD2 (6 bases). The TCR comes from a man in his sixties with acute or convalescent COVID-19. The sequenced sample consisted of peripheral blood. CDR3 protein: CASSLLGGPAGNEQFF. CDR3 DNA sequence: TGTGCCAGCAGCTTGCTAGGCGGACCGGCGGGGAATGAGCAGTTCTTC.